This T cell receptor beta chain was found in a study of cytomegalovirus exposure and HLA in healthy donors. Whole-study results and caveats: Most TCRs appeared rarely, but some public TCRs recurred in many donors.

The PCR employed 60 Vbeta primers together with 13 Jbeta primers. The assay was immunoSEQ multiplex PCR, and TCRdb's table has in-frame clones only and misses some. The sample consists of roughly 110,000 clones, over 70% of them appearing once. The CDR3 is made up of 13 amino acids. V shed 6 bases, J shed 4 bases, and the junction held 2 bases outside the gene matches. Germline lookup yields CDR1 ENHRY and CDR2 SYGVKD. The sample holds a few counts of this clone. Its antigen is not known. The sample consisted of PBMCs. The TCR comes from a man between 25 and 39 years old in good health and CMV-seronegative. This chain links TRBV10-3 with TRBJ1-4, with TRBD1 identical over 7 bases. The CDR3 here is CAIRRQGNEKLFF. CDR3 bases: TGTGCCATCAGGAGACAGGGTAATGAAAAACTGTTTTTT.